A selection of T cell receptor beta chains follows, all from one sample in a study of cytomegalovirus exposure and HLA in healthy donors. Using immunoSEQ multiplex PCR, the repertoire was profiled, and TCRdb retains in-frame clones only, with some absent. In the table there are 110,000 or so clones, roughly 70% of which are singletons. Material: PBMCs. The receptor source for this set is a woman between 35 and 50 years old in good health and CMV-seropositive. Each CDR3 is given with its conserved first and last residue. D genes are given only for firm matches. Clone size is stated in some rows and not others, as once, few, many or a class when expanded.

D	V	size	J	CDR3	DNA
-	TRBV6-1	-	TRBJ1-4	CASSETAFNEKLFF	TGTGCCAGCAGTGAGACAGCCTTTAATGAAAAACTGTTTTTT
-	TRBV6-6	-	TRBJ2-7	CATGTSSYEQYF	TGTGCCACCGGGACTTCCAGCTACGAGCAGTACTTC
TRBD2	TRBV9	-	TRBJ2-1	CASSVAILADSSYNEQFF	TGTGCCAGCAGCGTAGCTATTCTAGCGGATAGCTCCTACAATGAGCAGTTCTTC
TRBD2	TRBV5-4	-	TRBJ2-1	CASSLAAGGAREQFF	TGTGCCAGCAGCTTGGCTGCCGGGGGGGCCCGGGAGCAGTTCTTC
TRBD2	TRBV7-3	once	TRBJ2-1	CASSNIYGLAGVDEQFF	TGTGCCAGCAGCAATATCTACGGACTAGCGGGAGTGGATGAGCAGTTCTTC
-	TRBV7-8	-	TRBJ1-5	CASSLAEGRGQPQHF	TGTGCCAGCAGCTTAGCGGAGGGACGGGGGCAGCCCCAGCATTTT
TRBD1	TRBV18	-	TRBJ2-1	CASSQRQGLRDNEQFF	TGTGCCAGCTCACAAAGACAGGGATTGAGAGACAATGAGCAGTTCTTC
TRBD2	TRBV27	-	TRBJ2-2	CASSLGSAGAGELFF	TGTGCCAGCAGTTTGGGATCTGCGGGAGCCGGGGAGCTGTTTTTT
-	TRBV10-1	-	TRBJ2-7	CASSESHPRTYEQYF	TGCGCCAGCAGTGAAAGCCATCCGCGAACTTACGAGCAGTACTTC
-	TRBV19	-	TRBJ1-2	CASIGPGGANYGYTF	TGTGCCAGTATCGGTCCGGGGGGCGCTAACTATGGCTACACCTTC
-	TRBV5-4	once	TRBJ2-7	CASSGGQKVGEQYF	TGTGCCAGCAGCGGGGGACAAAAAGTGGGAGAGCAGTACTTC
-	TRBV18	-	TRBJ2-3	CASSPRASNTDTQYF	TGTGCCAGCTCACCACGCGCTAGCAACACAGATACGCAGTATTTT
-	TRBV7-7	-	TRBJ2-5	CASSHPDRKETQYF	TGTGCTAGCAGCCACCCCGACAGAAAAGAGACCCAGTACTTC
-	TRBV6-6	-	TRBJ2-2	CASSYFRGNTGELFF	TGTGCCAGCAGTTACTTTCGGGGGAACACCGGGGAGCTGTTTTTT